Reported below is one TCR beta chain. The data are from a study of blood T cell repertoires in COVID-19. Across the study: From T cells, B-cell-depleted T cells, or PBMCs came the material, which was cDNA or gDNA.

Profiled with immunoSEQ multiplex PCR; TCRdb holds only in-frame clones, not every one. The sample shows about 170,000 clones, around 86% of them seen only once. V lost 4 bases, J lost 5 bases, and 12 bases lay in between. CDR3 length: 13 residues. CDR1 and CDR2 from the germline V gene are SGHRS and YFSETQ. The sequencing sample was made of peripheral blood. The source is a woman of 80 years or more with COVID-19, enrolled during active disease. V usage is TRBV5-1 and J usage is TRBJ1-1; the D gene is possibly TRBD1 (6 bases). CDR3 sequence: CASSQGRGTEAFF. The DNA of the CDR3 is TGCGCCAGCAGCCAGGGGCGTGGGACTGAAGCTTTCTTT.